The present TCR beta chain was sequenced within a study of blood T cell repertoires in COVID-19. At the level of the study: Acute and convalescent COVID-19 samples came from the United States, Italy and Spain. The analysed material was cDNA or gDNA that came from T cells, B-cell-depleted T cells, or PBMCs.

CDR1 and CDR2 (germline): LGHNT, FRNRAP. J was trimmed by 1 base and V by 4 bases; bases with no gene match: 6. CDR3 size: 15 residues. Sequencing used immunoSEQ multiplex PCR; TCRdb keeps in-frame clones, though not all of them. The sample comprises roughly 100,000 clones, about nine tenths of which are singletons, and approximately 5.1% rests with the top ten. Sequencing was done on a sample of peripheral blood. The receptor was isolated from a man aged 45-65 years with acute or convalescent COVID-19. V gene TRBV12-5 combines with J gene TRBJ2-7; 8 positions match TRBD1. The chain's CDR3 is CASGYGQGTSYEQYF. For the CDR3, the DNA is TGTGCTAGTGGTTACGGACAGGGAACTTCCTACGAGCAGTACTTC.